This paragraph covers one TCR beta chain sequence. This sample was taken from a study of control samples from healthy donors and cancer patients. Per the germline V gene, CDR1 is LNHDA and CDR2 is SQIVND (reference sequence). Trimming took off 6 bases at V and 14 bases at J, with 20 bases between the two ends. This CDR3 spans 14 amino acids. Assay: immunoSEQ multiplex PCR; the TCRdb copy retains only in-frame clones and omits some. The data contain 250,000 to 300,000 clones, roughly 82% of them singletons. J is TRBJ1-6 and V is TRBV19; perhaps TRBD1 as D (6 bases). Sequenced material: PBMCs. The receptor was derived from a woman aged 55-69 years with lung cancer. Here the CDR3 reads CASRRLDSGQSLHF. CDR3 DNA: TGTGCCAGTAGGAGGTTGGACAGCGGCCAATCCCTCCACTTT.